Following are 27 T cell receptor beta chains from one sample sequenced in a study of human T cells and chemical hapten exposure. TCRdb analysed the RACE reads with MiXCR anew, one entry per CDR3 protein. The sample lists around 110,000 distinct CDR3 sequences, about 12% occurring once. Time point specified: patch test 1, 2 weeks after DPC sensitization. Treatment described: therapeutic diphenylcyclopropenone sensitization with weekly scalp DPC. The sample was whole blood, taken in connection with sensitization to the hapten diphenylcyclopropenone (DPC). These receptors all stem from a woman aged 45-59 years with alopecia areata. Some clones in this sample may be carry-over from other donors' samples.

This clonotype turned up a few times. CDR3 residues: CASAILGEQYF. The CDR3 bases are TGTGCCAGCGCCATTCTCGGGGAGCAGTACTTC. The chain couples TRBV7-2 to TRBJ2-7, with D unclear. Per the germline V gene, CDR1 is SGHTA and CDR2 is FQGNSA. The CDR3 runs to 11 residues. Trimming left V 8 bases short and J 7 bases short, with 12 bases between.

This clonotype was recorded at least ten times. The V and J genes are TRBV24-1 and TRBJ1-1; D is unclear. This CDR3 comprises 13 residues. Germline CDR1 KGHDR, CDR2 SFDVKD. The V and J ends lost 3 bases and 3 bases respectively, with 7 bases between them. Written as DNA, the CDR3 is TGTGCCACCAGTGATAGGGCCTACACTGAAGCTTTCTTT. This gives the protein CATSDRAYTEAFF.

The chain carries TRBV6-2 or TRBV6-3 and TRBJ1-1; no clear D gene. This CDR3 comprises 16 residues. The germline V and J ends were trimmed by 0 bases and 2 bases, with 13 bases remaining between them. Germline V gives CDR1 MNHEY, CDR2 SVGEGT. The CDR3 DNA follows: TGTGCCAGCAGTTACTCGGCCCTTAATGGAAACACTGAAGCTTTCTTT. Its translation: CASSYSALNGNTEAFF.

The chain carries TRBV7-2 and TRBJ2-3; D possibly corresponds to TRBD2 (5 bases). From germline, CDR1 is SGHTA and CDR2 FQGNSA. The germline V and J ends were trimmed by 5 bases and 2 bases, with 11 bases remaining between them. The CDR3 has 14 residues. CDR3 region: CASSPGGYTDTQYF. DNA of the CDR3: TGTGCCAGCAGCCCCGGCGGGTACACAGATACGCAGTATTTT.

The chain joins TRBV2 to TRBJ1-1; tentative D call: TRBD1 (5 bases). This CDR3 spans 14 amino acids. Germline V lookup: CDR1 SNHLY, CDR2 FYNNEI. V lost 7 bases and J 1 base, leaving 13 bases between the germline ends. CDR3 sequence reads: CASKQDIWNTEAFF. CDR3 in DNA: TGTGCCAGCAAGCAGGACATCTGGAACACTGAAGCTTTCTTT.

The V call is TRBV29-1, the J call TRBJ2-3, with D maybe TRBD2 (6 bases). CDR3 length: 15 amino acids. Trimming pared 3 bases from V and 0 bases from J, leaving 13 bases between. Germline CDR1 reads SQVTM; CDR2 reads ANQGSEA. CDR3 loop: CSVDPGTSSTDTQYF. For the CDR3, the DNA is TGCAGCGTTGACCCCGGGACTTCTAGCACAGATACGCAGTATTTT.

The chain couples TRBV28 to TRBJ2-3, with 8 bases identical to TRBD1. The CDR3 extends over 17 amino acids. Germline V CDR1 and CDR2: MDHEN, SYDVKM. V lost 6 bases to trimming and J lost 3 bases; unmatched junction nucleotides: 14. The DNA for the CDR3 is TGTGCCAGCAGGGGCCAGACAGGGGCCTTACCTACAGATACGCAGTATTTT. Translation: CASRGQTGALPTDTQYF.

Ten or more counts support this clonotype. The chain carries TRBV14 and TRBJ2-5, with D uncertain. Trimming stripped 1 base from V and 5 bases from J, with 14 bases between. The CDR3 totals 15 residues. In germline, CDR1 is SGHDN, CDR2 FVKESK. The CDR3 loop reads CASSQGEDFAETQYF. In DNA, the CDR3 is TGTGCCAGCAGCCAAGGGGAAGACTTCGCGGAGACCCAGTACTTC.

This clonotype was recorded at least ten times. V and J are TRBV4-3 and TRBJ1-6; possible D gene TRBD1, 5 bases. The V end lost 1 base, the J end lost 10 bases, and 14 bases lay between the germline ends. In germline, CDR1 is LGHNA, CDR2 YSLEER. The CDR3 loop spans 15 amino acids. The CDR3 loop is CASSQGSGYGSPLHF. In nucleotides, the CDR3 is TGCGCCAGCAGCCAAGGGTCAGGGTACGGATCACCCCTCCACTTT.

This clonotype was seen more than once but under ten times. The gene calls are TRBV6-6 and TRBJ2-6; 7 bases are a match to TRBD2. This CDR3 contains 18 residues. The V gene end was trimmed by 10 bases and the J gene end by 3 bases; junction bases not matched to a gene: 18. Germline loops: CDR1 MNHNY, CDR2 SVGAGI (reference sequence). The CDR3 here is CATERTGPGGGGANVLTF. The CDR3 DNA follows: TGTGCCACCGAGCGTACCGGACCGGGGGGAGGTGGGGCCAACGTCCTGACTTTC.

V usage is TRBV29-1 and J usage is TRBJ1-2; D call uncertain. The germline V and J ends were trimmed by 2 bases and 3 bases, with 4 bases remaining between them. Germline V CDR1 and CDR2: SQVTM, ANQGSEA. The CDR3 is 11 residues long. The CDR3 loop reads CSVEHYYGYTF. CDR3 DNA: TGCAGCGTTGAACATTACTATGGCTACACCTTC.

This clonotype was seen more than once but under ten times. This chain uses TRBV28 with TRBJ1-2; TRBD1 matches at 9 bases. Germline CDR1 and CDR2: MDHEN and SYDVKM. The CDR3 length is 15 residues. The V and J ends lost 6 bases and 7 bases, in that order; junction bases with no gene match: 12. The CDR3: CASSPQDETGGGYTF. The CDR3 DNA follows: TGTGCCAGCAGCCCCCAGGATGAGACAGGGGGTGGCTACACCTTC.

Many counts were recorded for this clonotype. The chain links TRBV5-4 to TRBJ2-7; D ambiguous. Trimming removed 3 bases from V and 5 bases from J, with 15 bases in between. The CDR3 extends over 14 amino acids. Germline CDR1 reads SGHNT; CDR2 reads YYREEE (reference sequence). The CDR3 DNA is TGTGCCAGCAGCTCCGCTACATACGCCGACGAGCAGTACTTC. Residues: CASSSATYADEQYF.

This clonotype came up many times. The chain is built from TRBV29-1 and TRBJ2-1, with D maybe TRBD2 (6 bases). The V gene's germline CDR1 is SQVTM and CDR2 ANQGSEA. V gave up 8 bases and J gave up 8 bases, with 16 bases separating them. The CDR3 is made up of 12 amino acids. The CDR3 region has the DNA TGCAGCTCGCAGGCAGGAGGGCATGAGCAGTTCTTC. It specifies CSSQAGGHEQFF.

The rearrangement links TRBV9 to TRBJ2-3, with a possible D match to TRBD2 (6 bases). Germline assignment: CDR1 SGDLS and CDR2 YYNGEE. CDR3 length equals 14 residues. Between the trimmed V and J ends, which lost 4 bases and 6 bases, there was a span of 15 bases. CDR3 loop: CASSFRGVLDTQYF. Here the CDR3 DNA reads TGTGCCAGCAGCTTCCGCGGGGTGCTGGATACGCAGTATTTT.

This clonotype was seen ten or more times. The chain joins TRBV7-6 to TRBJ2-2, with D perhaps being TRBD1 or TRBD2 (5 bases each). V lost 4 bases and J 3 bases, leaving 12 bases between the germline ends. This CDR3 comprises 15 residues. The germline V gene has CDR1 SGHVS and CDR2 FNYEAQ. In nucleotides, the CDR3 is TGTGCCAGCAGCTCCAGGGACGGATACACCGGGGAGCTGTTTTTT. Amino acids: CASSSRDGYTGELFF. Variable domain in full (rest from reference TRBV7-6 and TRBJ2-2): GAGVSQSPRYKVTKRGQDVALRCDPISGHVSLYWYRQALGQGPEFLTYFNYEAQQDKSGLPNDRFSAERPEGSISTLTIQRTEQRDSAMYRCASSSRDGYTGELFFGEGSRLTVL.

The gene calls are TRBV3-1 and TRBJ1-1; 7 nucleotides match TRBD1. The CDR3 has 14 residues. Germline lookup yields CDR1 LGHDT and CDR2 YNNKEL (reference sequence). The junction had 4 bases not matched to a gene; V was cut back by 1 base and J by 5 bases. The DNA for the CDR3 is TGTGCCAGCAGCCAAGGGGACAGTCGAACTGAAGCTTTCTTT. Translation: CASSQGDSRTEAFF.

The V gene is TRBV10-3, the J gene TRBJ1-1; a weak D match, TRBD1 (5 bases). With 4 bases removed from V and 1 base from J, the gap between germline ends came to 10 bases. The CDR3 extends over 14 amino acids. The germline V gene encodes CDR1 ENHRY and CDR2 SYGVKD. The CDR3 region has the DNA TGTGCCATCAGTGGTCCGGGGACGAACACTGAAGCTTTCTTT. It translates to CAISGPGTNTEAFF.

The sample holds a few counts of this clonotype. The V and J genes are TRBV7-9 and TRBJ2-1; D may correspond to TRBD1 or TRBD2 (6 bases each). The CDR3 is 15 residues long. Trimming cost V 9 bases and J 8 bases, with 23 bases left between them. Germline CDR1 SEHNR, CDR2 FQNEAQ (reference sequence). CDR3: CASNSQGGLADEQFF. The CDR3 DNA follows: TGTGCCAGTAACTCGCAAGGGGGACTCGCCGATGAGCAGTTCTTC.

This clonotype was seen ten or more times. CDR3 in amino acids: CASSSPRGQETQYF. The CDR3 region has the DNA TGTGCCAGCAGCTCCCCGAGGGGGCAGGAGACCCAGTACTTC. The chain uses TRBV7-9 and TRBJ2-5; 7 nucleotides align to TRBD1. Trimming cost V 4 bases and J 5 bases; bases outside gene matches: 7. This CDR3 comprises 14 residues. The germline CDR1 and CDR2 sequences are SEHNR and FQNEAQ (reference sequence).

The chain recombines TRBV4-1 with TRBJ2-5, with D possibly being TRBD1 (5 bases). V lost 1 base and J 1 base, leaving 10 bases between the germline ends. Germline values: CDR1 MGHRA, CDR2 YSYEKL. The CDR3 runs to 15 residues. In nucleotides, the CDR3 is TGCGCCAGCAGCCAAGTGTTCAGGGTCCAAGAGACCCAGTACTTC. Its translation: CASSQVFRVQETQYF.

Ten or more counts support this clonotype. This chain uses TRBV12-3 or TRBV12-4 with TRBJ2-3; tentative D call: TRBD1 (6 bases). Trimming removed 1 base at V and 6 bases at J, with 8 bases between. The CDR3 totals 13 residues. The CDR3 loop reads CASSLGGQDTQYF. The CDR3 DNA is TGTGCCAGCAGTTTAGGGGGGCAGGATACGCAGTATTTT.

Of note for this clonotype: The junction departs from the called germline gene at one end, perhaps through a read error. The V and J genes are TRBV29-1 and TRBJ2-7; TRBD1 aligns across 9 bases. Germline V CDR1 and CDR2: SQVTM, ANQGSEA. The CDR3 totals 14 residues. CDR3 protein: CSVADRDRAYKQYF. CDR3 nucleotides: TGCAGCGTTGCCGACCGGGACAGGGCCTACAAGCAGTACTTC.

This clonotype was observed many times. The CDR3, as DNA: TGTGCCAGCTCACCAGGCGGAACCTACGAGCAGTACTTC. Its translation: CASSPGGTYEQYF. The chain carries TRBV18 and TRBJ2-7; D is uncertain. The CDR3 loop spans 13 amino acids. CDR1 is KGHSH, CDR2 LQKENI, per germline. The V end lost 2 bases, the J end lost 2 bases, and 7 bases lay between the germline ends.

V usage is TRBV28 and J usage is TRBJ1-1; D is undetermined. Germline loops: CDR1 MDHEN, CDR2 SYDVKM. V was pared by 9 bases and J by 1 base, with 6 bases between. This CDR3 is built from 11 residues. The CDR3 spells CASLRNTEAFF. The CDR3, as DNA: TGTGCCAGTCTCCGGAACACTGAAGCTTTCTTT.

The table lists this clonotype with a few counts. The CDR3 loop reads CASSYNDRSTDTQYF. The DNA for the CDR3 is TGCGCCAGCAGCTACAACGACCGATCCACAGATACGCAGTATTTT. The genes are TRBV4-1 and TRBJ2-3; no clear D. V was shortened by 5 bases and J by 2 bases, with 14 bases between the two germline ends. Per germline, CDR1 MGHRA and CDR2 YSYEKL. CDR3 length: 15 amino acids.

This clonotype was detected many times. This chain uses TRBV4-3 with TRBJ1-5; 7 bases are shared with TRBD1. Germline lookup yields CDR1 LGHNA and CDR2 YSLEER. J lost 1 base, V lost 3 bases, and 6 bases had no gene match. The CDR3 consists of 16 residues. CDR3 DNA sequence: TGCGCCAGCAGCCAGGGGACAGATTTAAGCAATCAGCCCCAGCATTTT. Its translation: CASSQGTDLSNQPQHF.